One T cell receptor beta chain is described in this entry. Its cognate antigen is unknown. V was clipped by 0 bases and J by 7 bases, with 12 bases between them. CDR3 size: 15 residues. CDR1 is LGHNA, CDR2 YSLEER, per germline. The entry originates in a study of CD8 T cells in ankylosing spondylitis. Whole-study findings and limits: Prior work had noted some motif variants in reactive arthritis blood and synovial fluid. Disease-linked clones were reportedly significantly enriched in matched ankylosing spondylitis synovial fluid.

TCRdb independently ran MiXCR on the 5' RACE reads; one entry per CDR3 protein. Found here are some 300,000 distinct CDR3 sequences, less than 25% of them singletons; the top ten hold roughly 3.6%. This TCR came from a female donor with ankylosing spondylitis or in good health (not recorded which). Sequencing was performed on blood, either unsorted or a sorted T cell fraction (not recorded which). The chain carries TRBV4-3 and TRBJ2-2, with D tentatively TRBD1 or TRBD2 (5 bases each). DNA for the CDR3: TGCGCCAGCAGCCAAGAGTGGGGACGGGACGGGGAGCTGTTTTTT. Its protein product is CASSQEWGRDGELFF.